This T cell receptor beta chain was sequenced during a study of T-cell memory formation after mild COVID-19. Findings and caveats of the study: There were some responding clones in pre-infection memory, which suggested that cross-reactive memory had joined.

The germline CDR1 and CDR2 sequences are DFQATT and SNEGSKA (reference sequence). The CDR3 has 14 residues. Unmatched junction bases numbered 5, after V lost 3 bases and J lost 0 bases. This clonotype has just a few counts. Its antigen is as yet unknown. TCRdb fed the 5' RACE reads into MiXCR, producing one record per CDR3 protein. The table includes 150,000 to 200,000 distinct CDR3 sequences, 16% detected once. The sequenced material came from PBMCs or a T cell subset sorted from them (not recorded which). The chain employs TRBV20-1 and TRBJ2-7, with 7 bases matching TRBD2. This sequence was found in an adult woman who had mild COVID-19 (a few samples of this study predate the infection). Cell type and time point are not known. The CDR3 nucleotides are TGCAGTGCTAGCGGCGGGGGAACCTCCTACGAGCAGTACTTC. Amino acid sequence: CSASGGGTSYEQYF.